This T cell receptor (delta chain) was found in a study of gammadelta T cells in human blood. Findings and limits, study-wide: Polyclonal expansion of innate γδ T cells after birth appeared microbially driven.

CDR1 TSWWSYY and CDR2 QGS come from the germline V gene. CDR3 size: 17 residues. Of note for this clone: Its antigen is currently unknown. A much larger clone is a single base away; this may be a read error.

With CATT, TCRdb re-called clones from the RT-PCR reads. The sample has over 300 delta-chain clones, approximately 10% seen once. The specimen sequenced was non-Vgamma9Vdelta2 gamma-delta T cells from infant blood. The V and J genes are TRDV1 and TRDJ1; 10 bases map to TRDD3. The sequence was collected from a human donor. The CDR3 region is CARGRASCTGGSLRLIF. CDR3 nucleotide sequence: TGTGCTCGTGGGCGGGCGTCATGTACTGGGGGATCGTTGAGGCTCATCTTT.